This is a list of T cell receptor beta chains from one sample in a study of CD8+CD57+ T cells in acquired aplastic anemia. TCRdb fed the reads into MiXCR, producing one record per CDR3 protein. The table includes about 130,000 distinct CDR3 sequences, about 46% detected once. Sequenced input: sorted CD4+, CD8+, or CD8+CD57+ T cells (not recorded which) from PBMCs. The receptors come from a human donor in good health, serving as a control. The CDR3 runs from the conserved cysteine through the conserved F or W. A D gene is named only where the DNA matches it firmly. The listing skips clone size in some rows; elsewhere it reads once, few, many or a size class.

CDR3aa,CDR3nt,j_gene,d_gene,v_gene,abundance
CAITPGLQETQYF,TGTGCCATCACCCCAGGGTTACAAGAGACCCAGTACTTC,TRBJ2-5,NA,TRBV10-3,NA
CATSANTGNRETQYF,TGTGCCACCAGTGCTAATACAGGAAACAGGGAGACCCAGTACTTC,TRBJ2-5,NA,TRBV24-1,few
CASSLLPTDGYEQYF,TGCGCCAGCAGCTTGCTACCGACTGACGGGTACGAGCAGTACTTC,TRBJ2-7,NA,TRBV5-1,many
CASSSQTIEQYF,TGTGCCAGCAGCTCCCAGACTATCGAGCAGTACTTC,TRBJ2-7,NA,TRBV7-9,many
CASSFGQGYTF,TGTGCCAGCAGCTTTGGACAGGGCTACACCTTC,TRBJ1-2,NA,TRBV2,once
CASSIGDYGYTF,TGTGCCAGTAGTATCGGGGACTATGGCTACACCTTC,TRBJ1-2,NA,TRBV19,many
CASSFRIGGGNTIYF,TGTGCCAGTAGTTTCAGGATTGGCGGTGGAAACACCATATATTTT,TRBJ1-3,NA,TRBV19,many
CSARAGGDRPDTQYF,TGCAGTGCTAGAGCCGGGGGGGATAGGCCAGATACGCAGTATTTT,TRBJ2-3,TRBD2,TRBV20-1,NA
CASSSTGSVSETQYF,TGTGCCAGCAGTTCGACAGGGTCGGTTTCAGAGACCCAGTACTTC,TRBJ2-5,TRBD1,TRBV6-2/TRBV6-3,many
CSVGDYAGETQYF,TGCAGCGTTGGAGACTACGCGGGGGAGACCCAGTACTTC,TRBJ2-5,NA,TRBV29-1,many
CATSRDLGQQPQHF,TGTGCCACCAGCAGAGACCTGGGCCAACAGCCCCAGCATTTT,TRBJ1-5,NA,TRBV15,NA
CASSATSYEQYF,TGTGCCAGCAGCGCTACAAGCTACGAGCAGTACTTC,TRBJ2-7,NA,TRBV7-2,few
CASSLGLTGETQYF,TGTGCCAGCAGCTTAGGCCTAACGGGGGAGACCCAGTACTTC,TRBJ2-5,NA,TRBV7-3,NA
CASRGNGGQETQYF,TGTGCCAGCAGAGGCAACGGCGGTCAAGAGACCCAGTACTTC,TRBJ2-5,NA,TRBV2,NA
CASSEPAGSLGHEQYF,TGTGCCAGCAGTGAACCTGCGGGAAGCTTGGGCCACGAGCAGTACTTC,TRBJ2-7,NA,TRBV25-1,NA
CASSIVTGNEAFF,TGTGCCAGTAGTATAGTCACAGGGAACGAAGCTTTCTTT,TRBJ1-1,NA,TRBV19,NA
CSAADRTRGYTF,TGCAGCGCCGCGGACAGGACTCGTGGCTACACCTTC,TRBJ1-2,TRBD1,TRBV29-1,NA
CASSQEVGNQPQHF,TGCGCCAGCAGCCAAGAAGTCGGCAATCAGCCCCAGCATTTT,TRBJ1-5,NA,TRBV4-3,many
CATSDRPGRGRYEQYF,TGTGCCACCAGTGATAGGCCCGGGAGAGGTAGGTACGAGCAGTACTTC,TRBJ2-7,NA,TRBV24-1,NA
CASSLGDRGVYEQYF,TGTGCCAGCAGCTTGGGTGACAGGGGTGTCTACGAGCAGTACTTC,TRBJ2-7,TRBD1,TRBV7-9,NA
CSARVGLAGPKGTGELFF,TGCAGTGCTAGGGTGGGACTAGCGGGCCCTAAGGGGACCGGGGAGCTGTTTTTT,TRBJ2-2,TRBD2,TRBV20-1,many
CASSFPQGGGGPYEQYF,TGTGCCAGCAGCTTCCCTCAGGGGGGCGGGGGCCCCTACGAGCAGTACTTC,TRBJ2-7,NA,TRBV11-1,NA
CASSLAGDPTDTQYF,TGTGCCAGCAGCTTGGCGGGGGACCCCACAGATACGCAGTATTTT,TRBJ2-3,NA,TRBV5-5,many
CASSPTTSGRGIGTGELFF,TGTGCCAGCAGCCCCACAACTAGCGGGAGAGGAATCGGCACCGGGGAGCTGTTTTTT,TRBJ2-2,TRBD2,TRBV7-3,NA
CASSSYGGVTNEKLFF,TGTGCCAGCAGCTCCTACGGGGGGGTCACTAATGAAAAACTGTTTTTT,TRBJ1-4,NA,TRBV11-2,few
CASSLERGAGYGYTF,TGCGCCAGCAGCTTGGAGCGGGGCGCCGGCTATGGCTACACCTTC,TRBJ1-2,NA,TRBV5-1,many
CASSWAGTAEAFF,TGTGCCAGCAGCTGGGCCGGGACAGCTGAAGCTTTCTTT,TRBJ1-1,TRBD1,TRBV5-5,many
CASSPWTSGAGTDTQYF,TGTGCCAGCAGCCCCTGGACTAGCGGGGCCGGCACAGATACGCAGTATTTT,TRBJ2-3,TRBD2,TRBV11-2,once
CASSTGLAGNTIYF,TGTGCCAGCAGTACAGGGTTGGCTGGAAACACCATATATTTT,TRBJ1-3,NA,TRBV27,many
CASSVRNTGELFF,TGTGCCAGCAGTGTAAGGAACACCGGGGAGCTGTTTTTT,TRBJ2-2,NA,TRBV2,NA
CAKITGLAGGRDEQFF,TGTGCCAAAATAACTGGACTAGCGGGGGGGCGCGATGAGCAGTTCTTC,TRBJ2-1,TRBD2,TRBV6-9,NA
CSAHRGEETQYF,TGCAGTGCTCACAGGGGCGAAGAGACCCAGTACTTC,TRBJ2-5,TRBD1,TRBV20-1,many
CASSVFRGELFF,TGTGCCAGCAGCGTATTTCGCGGGGAGCTGTTTTTT,TRBJ2-2,NA,TRBV9,NA
CSAILLAGADTQYF,TGCAGTGCTATCCTTCTAGCGGGGGCAGATACGCAGTATTTT,TRBJ2-3,TRBD2,TRBV20-1,NA
CASRGQNQQFF,TGTGCCAGCAGGGGACAGAATCAGCAGTTCTTC,TRBJ2-1,TRBD1,TRBV7-3,NA
CASSQDLGAGWGNEQFF,TGCGCCAGCAGCCAAGATCTGGGAGCGGGGTGGGGCAATGAGCAGTTCTTC,TRBJ2-1,TRBD2,TRBV4-1,once
CASSAGIVPTEAFF,TGTGCCAGCAGCGCCGGGATAGTTCCCACTGAAGCTTTCTTT,TRBJ1-1,NA,TRBV7-3,NA
CASSGGAPEAFF,TGTGCCAGCAGTGGGGGGGCCCCTGAAGCTTTCTTT,TRBJ1-1,NA,TRBV2,NA
CSPSTPRSYYDYTF,TGCAGCCCTAGTACTCCTCGGTCGTACTATGACTACACCTTC,TRBJ1-2,NA,TRBV20-1,NA
CASSISAVMNTEAFF,TGTGCCAGTAGTATTTCGGCAGTCATGAACACTGAAGCTTTCTTT,TRBJ1-1,NA,TRBV19,NA
CASSRQGITDTQYF,TGTGCCAGCAGCCGACAGGGAATCACAGATACGCAGTATTTT,TRBJ2-3,TRBD1,TRBV7-8,NA
CSAYGLTGDNQPQHF,TGCAGTGCTTATGGGTTGACAGGAGACAATCAGCCCCAGCATTTT,TRBJ1-5,NA,TRBV20-1,NA
CASNPYRSGLSGELFF,TGTGCCAGCAACCCCTACCGTAGTGGGTTGTCCGGGGAGCTGTTTTTT,TRBJ2-2,NA,TRBV6-1,NA
CASSLGQGYQPQHF,TGTGCCAGCAGCTTAGGACAGGGATATCAGCCCCAGCATTTT,TRBJ1-5,TRBD1,TRBV7-2,many
CAISALRDRGNSPLHF,TGTGCCATCAGCGCCCTCCGGGACAGGGGAAATTCACCCCTCCACTTT,TRBJ1-6,TRBD1,TRBV10-3,NA
CASSLSSSGTGPNTEAFF,TGCGCCAGCAGCCTATCATCGTCCGGGACAGGCCCTAACACTGAAGCTTTCTTT,TRBJ1-1,TRBD1,TRBV4-1,many
CASTLAGNTEAFF,TGTGCCAGCACCTTAGCCGGAAACACTGAAGCTTTCTTT,TRBJ1-1,NA,TRBV7-6,NA
CASSVAQGRNEQFF,TGTGCCAGCAGCGTAGCACAGGGGCGCAATGAGCAGTTCTTC,TRBJ2-1,TRBD1,TRBV9,NA
CATSDVGEPLHF,TGTGCCACCAGTGATGTCGGCGAACCCCTCCACTTT,TRBJ1-6,NA,TRBV24-1,few
CASSQGTSGYNEQFF,TGTGCCAGCAGCCAGGGGACTAGCGGTTACAATGAGCAGTTCTTC,TRBJ2-1,TRBD2,TRBV11-2,NA
CASSYSSYEQYF,TGTGCCAGCAGTTATAGCTCCTACGAGCAGTACTTC,TRBJ2-7,NA,TRBV7-3,once
CASSTRKDSPGQGGDEQFF,TGTGCCAGCAGCACACGTAAAGACTCACCGGGACAGGGAGGCGATGAGCAGTTCTTC,TRBJ2-1,TRBD1,TRBV11-1,many
CASGTTVSTEAFF,TGTGCCAGTGGTACCACGGTGAGCACTGAAGCTTTCTTT,TRBJ1-1,NA,TRBV19,NA